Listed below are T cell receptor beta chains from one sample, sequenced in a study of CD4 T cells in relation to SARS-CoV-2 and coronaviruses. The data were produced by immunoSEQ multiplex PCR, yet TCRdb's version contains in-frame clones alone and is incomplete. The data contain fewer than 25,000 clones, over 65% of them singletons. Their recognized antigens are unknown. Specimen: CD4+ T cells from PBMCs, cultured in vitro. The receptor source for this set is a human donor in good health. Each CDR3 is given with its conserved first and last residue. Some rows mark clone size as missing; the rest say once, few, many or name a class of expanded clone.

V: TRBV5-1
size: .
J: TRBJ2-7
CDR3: CASSFTGESEQYF

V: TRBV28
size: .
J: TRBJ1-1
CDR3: CASISLWAGGNTEAFF

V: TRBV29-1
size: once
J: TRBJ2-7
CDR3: CSVEGTGFYEQYF

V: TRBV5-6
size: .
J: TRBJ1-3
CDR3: CASSLASAGNTIYF

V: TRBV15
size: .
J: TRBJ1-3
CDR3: CATSRERYSGNTIYF

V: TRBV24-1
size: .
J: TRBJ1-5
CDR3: CATSDDTGAGQPQHF

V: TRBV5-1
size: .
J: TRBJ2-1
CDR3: CASSWESAPGQVMQQFF

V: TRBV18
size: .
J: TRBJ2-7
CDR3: CASSPTAGDQYEQYF

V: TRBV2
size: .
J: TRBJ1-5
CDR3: CATTSRGGNQPQHF

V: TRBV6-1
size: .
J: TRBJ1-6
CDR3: CASSEEGQHSPLHF

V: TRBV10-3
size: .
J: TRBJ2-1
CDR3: CAIGGGRRTDYNEQFF

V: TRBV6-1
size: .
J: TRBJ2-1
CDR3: CASSEAAGNNEQFF

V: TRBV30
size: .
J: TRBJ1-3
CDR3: CACSTGKFGNTIYF

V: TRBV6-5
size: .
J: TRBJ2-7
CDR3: CASSYEQGAYEQYF

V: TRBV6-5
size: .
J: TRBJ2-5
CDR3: CASSYRDEKETQYF

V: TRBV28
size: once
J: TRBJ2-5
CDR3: CASRAGILAAYQETQYF

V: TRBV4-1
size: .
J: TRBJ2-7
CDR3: CASSHPDSYEQYF

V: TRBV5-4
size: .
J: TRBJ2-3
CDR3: CASSLGTGGTDTQYF

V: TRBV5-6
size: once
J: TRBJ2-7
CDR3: CASSFPGDRQQYF